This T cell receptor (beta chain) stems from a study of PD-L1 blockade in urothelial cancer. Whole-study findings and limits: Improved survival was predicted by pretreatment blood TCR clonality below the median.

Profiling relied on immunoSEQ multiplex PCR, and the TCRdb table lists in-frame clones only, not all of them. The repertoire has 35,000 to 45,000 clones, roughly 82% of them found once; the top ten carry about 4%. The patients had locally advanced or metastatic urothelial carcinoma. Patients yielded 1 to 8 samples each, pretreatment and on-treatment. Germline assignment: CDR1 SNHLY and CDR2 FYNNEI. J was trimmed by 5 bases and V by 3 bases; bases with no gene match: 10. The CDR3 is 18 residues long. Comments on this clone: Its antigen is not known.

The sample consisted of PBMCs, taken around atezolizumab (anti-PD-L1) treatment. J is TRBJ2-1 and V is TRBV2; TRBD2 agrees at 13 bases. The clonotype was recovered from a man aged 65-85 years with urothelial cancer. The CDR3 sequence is CASSEVSPGLAGNNEQFF. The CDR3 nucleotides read TGTGCCAGCAGTGAGGTTTCTCCGGGACTAGCGGGGAACAATGAGCAGTTCTTC.